The rows below give T cell receptor beta chains drawn from one sample of a study of blood T cell repertoires in COVID-19. Clones were sequenced by immunoSEQ multiplex PCR, and TCRdb holds only the in-frame ones, with some missing. This table holds about 65,000 clones, about 81% found once. Sequencing was done on a sample of peripheral blood. These receptor sequences come from a man older than 75 with acute or convalescent COVID-19. Both conserved end residues are part of each CDR3. A D gene is named only where the DNA matches it firmly. Clone size, where shown, is once, few, many, or a class for clones that have expanded.

once	TRBV3-1/TRBV3-2	.	TRBJ1-2	TGTGCCAGCAGCCAAGGGGCTGACTATGGCTACACCTTC	CASSQGADYGYTF
.	TRBV11-1	TRBD1	TRBJ1-2	TGTGCCAGCAGCCTGCCTACAGGGGATGGCTACACCTTC	CASSLPTGDGYTF
.	TRBV10-3	.	TRBJ1-2	TGTGCCATCAGTGAGTCGGCAGGTGACTATGGCTACACCTTC	CAISESAGDYGYTF
.	TRBV4-2	.	TRBJ1-4	TGTGCCAGCAGCCAAGTGTCAGGGGATAGTGATGAAAAACTGTTTTTT	CASSQVSGDSDEKLFF
.	TRBV11-2	.	TRBJ2-4	TGTGCCAGCAGCCCTATCGGGATCGGAAACATTCAGTACTTC	CASSPIGIGNIQYF
.	TRBV5-1	.	TRBJ2-3	TGCGCCAGCAGCCAACAGGGTTTGGCAGATACGCAGTATTTT	CASSQQGLADTQYF
.	TRBV24-1	.	TRBJ2-2	TGTGCCACCAGTGGATCGGGGAGCACCGGGGAGCTGTTTTTT	CATSGSGSTGELFF
.	TRBV10-2	.	TRBJ1-6	TGCGCCAGCAGTGAGTCGAGAATTGGGGAGGTCCACTTT	CASSESRIGEVHF
.	TRBV15	TRBD1	TRBJ2-4	TGTGCCACCAGCCCACAAAGGGGGCTAGCCAAAAACATTCAGTACTTC	CATSPQRGLAKNIQYF
.	TRBV18	TRBD1	TRBJ2-7	TGTGCCAGCTCACCTAGGACAGGGAGCTCCTACGAGCAGTACTTC	CASSPRTGSSYEQYF
once	TRBV19	.	TRBJ1-1	TGTGCCAGTAGTATCCCAGCGGGACTGCGGAACACTGAAGCTTTCTTT	CASSIPAGLRNTEAFF
.	TRBV6-1	.	TRBJ2-4	TGTGCCAGCAGTGATCATCTGGGCAGCAAAAACATTCAGTACTTC	CASSDHLGSKNIQYF
.	TRBV14	.	TRBJ1-2	TGTGCCAGCAGCCGTATTAACTATGGCTACACCTTC	CASSRINYGYTF
.	TRBV14	TRBD2	TRBJ2-3	TGTGCCAGCAGCCAAGATGTAAGACTAGCAGGCACAGATACGCAGTATTTT	CASSQDVRLAGTDTQYF
.	TRBV10-2	.	TRBJ1-1	TGCGCCAGCAGGTATAGCTCCCCGAACACTGAAGCTTTCTTT	CASRYSSPNTEAFF
.	TRBV6-6	TRBD1	TRBJ1-1	TGTGCCAGCGCCGACAGGGGGAACACTGAAGCTTTCTTT	CASADRGNTEAFF
.	TRBV18	.	TRBJ1-1	TGTGCCAGCTCACCACCGGCAGGGTTGACTGAAGCTTTCTTT	CASSPPAGLTEAFF
.	TRBV3-1/TRBV3-2	TRBD1	TRBJ1-6	TGTGCCAGCAGCCAAGATAGGGAAGACAGGGGGCGCCGGGTTTATAATTCACCCCTCCACTTT	CASSQDREDRGRRVYNSPLHF
.	TRBV7-9	.	TRBJ2-7	TGTGCCAGCACTAAGAATGACAGGCGAACTCCAACTGGGCAGTACTTC	CASTKNDRRTPTGQYF
.	TRBV5-1	TRBD1	TRBJ1-1	TGCGCCAGCAGCTTGGGTTCAGGGGGCCTGAACACTGAAGCTTTCTTT	CASSLGSGGLNTEAFF
few	TRBV5-4	.	TRBJ1-6	TGTGCCAGCAGCTTAGCTGGTACAGGTTCAAATTCACCCCTCCACTTT	CASSLAGTGSNSPLHF
.	TRBV7-2	TRBD2	TRBJ2-7	TGTGCCAGCAGCTTGGGACTAGCGGGGGCCTACGAGCAGTACTTC	CASSLGLAGAYEQYF
.	TRBV5-1	TRBD1	TRBJ2-5	TGCGCCAGCAGCGCCGGACAGGGCAGAGAGACCCAGTACTTC	CASSAGQGRETQYF
.	TRBV6-5	TRBD1	TRBJ1-1	TGTGCCAGCAGTTACATGGGGACAGGGGAAGCTTTCTTT	CASSYMGTGEAFF
.	TRBV11-3	.	TRBJ1-1	TGTGCCACCCGACGGGGTGGTGTTAGCACTGAAGCTTTCTTT	CATRRGGVSTEAFF
.	TRBV9	.	TRBJ2-6	TGTGCCAGCAGCGTAGAACGGGGACTTTACTCTGGGGCCAACGTCCTGACTTTC	CASSVERGLYSGANVLTF
once	TRBV5-3	.	TRBJ1-2	TGTGCCAGAAGCCCACGTGGGGAGGATGGCTACACCTTC	CARSPRGEDGYTF
.	TRBV15	.	TRBJ1-5	TGTGCCACCAGCAGAGCCACAGGTCCCAATCAGCCCCAGCATTTT	CATSRATGPNQPQHF
.	TRBV5-4	TRBD2	TRBJ2-1	TGTGCCAGCAGCCCAGGGACTAGCGGGGGAAATGAGCAGTTCTTC	CASSPGTSGGNEQFF
.	TRBV3-1/TRBV3-2	.	TRBJ1-4	TGTGCCAGCAGCTTTAGGACAGTTTACAATGAAAAACTGTTTTTT	CASSFRTVYNEKLFF
.	TRBV19	TRBD1	TRBJ1-2	TGTGCCAGTAGTTCAGCGGGACAGGGGATCCATGGCTACACCTTC	CASSSAGQGIHGYTF
few	TRBV19	TRBD2	TRBJ2-1	TGTGCCAGCGCGCGCGGGGGAACTACCTACAATGAGCAGTTCTTC	CASARGGTTYNEQFF
.	TRBV18	.	TRBJ2-3	TGTGCCAGCTCACCAGGGGGCCCCCCAGATACGCAGTATTTT	CASSPGGPPDTQYF
.	TRBV6-5	.	TRBJ2-2	TGTGCCAGCAGTTTACAGGGATCGAACACCGGGGAGCTGTTTTTT	CASSLQGSNTGELFF
.	TRBV6-5	TRBD1	TRBJ1-2	TGTGCCAGCAGACGGGGACAGTTAGCTAACTATGGCTACACCTTC	CASRRGQLANYGYTF
.	TRBV2	TRBD2	TRBJ2-1	TGTGCCAGCACCCGACTAGCGGGGGCTAATGAGCAGTTCTTC	CASTRLAGANEQFF
.	TRBV9	.	TRBJ1-6	TGTGCCAGCAGCGTAGGGGCAGGTTCACCCCTCCACTTT	CASSVGAGSPLHF
.	TRBV13	.	TRBJ2-7	TGTGCCAGCAGCTTCGGCAGGGCCTACGAGCAGTACTTC	CASSFGRAYEQYF
.	TRBV7-8	.	TRBJ1-2	TGTGCCAGCAGCACACAGGGAATAGACTGGGGCTACACCTTC	CASSTQGIDWGYTF
once	TRBV5-1	TRBD1	TRBJ2-3	TGCGCCAGCAGCAGGACAGGGGGCGGTACAGATACGCAGTATTTT	CASSRTGGGTDTQYF